The 15 T cell receptor beta chains presented below share a single source sample, sequenced in a study of response to subunit inactivated influenza vaccine. TCRdb itself ran the RT-PCR reads through MiXCR, one entry per CDR3 protein. The repertoire consists of hundreds of thousands of distinct CDR3 sequences, with approximately 15% occurring once and the leading ten covering around 10%. The source was PBMCs from blood, collected approximately 12 days after vaccination. These receptors were collected from a man aged 50 to 60 who received an inactivated influenza vaccine.

V and J are TRBV24-1 and TRBJ2-3; the D gene is possibly TRBD2 (5 bases). Germline assignment: CDR1 KGHDR and CDR2 SFDVKD. V dropped 4 bases and J dropped 6 bases, with 22 bases sitting between them. This CDR3 comprises 17 residues. Here the CDR3 reads CATSDPYDPSGRDTQYF. The CDR3 region has the DNA TGTGCCACCAGTGACCCATATGACCCCTCGGGAAGGGATACGCAGTATTTT.

This clonotype was counted only a few times. This chain connects TRBV7-2 to TRBJ2-7; 7 bases align to TRBD2. V gave up 5 bases and J gave up 2 bases; unmatched junction bases: 9. There are 15 residues in the CDR3. Germline V lookup: CDR1 SGHTA, CDR2 FQGNSA. The CDR3 region is CASSPTGLTTYEQYF. The CDR3 DNA reads as TGTGCCAGCAGCCCGACGGGACTAACTACCTACGAGCAGTACTTC. The full variable domain, rest sourced from reference TRBV7-2 and TRBJ2-7, is GAGVSQSPSNKVTEKGKDVELRCDPISGHTALYWYRQSLGQGLEFLIYFQGNSAPDKSGLPSDRFSAERTGGSVSTLTIQRTQQEDSAVYLCASSPTGLTTYEQYFGPGTRLTVT.

V and J are TRBV12-3 or TRBV12-4 and TRBJ2-4, with D unresolved. This CDR3 has 15 amino acids. V dropped 3 bases and J dropped 0 bases, with 9 bases sitting between them. CDR3 bases: TGTGCCAGCAGTTTTGACGGTGGAGCCAAAAACATTCAGTACTTC. Amino acids: CASSFDGGAKNIQYF.

The V and J genes are TRBV20-1 and TRBJ1-3, with D perhaps TRBD1 (6 bases). V was trimmed by 6 bases and J by 1 base, leaving 13 bases between them. There are 14 residues in the CDR3. Germline V gene sequence: CDR1 DFQATT, CDR2 SNEGSKA (reference sequence). CDR3 coding DNA: TGCAGTGCCGATCAGGGGACTTCTGGAAACACCATATATTTT. This sequence encodes CSADQGTSGNTIYF.

On this clonotype itself: The junction departs from the called germline gene at one end, perhaps through a read error. CDR3 protein: CSSSYPTGAEAFF. The DNA for the CDR3 is TGTTCCAGCAGTTACCCGACCGGCGCTGAAGCTTTCTTT. The V call is TRBV6-2 or TRBV6-3, the J call TRBJ1-1; no definite D call. Germline lookup yields CDR1 MNHEY and CDR2 SVGEGT. The CDR3 runs to 13 residues.

This clonotype was detected a few times. The rearrangement uses TRBV7-9 and TRBJ1-2; D ambiguous. Germline lookup yields CDR1 SEHNR and CDR2 FQNEAQ (reference sequence). CDR3 length equals 15 residues. Between the trimmed V and J ends, which lost 2 bases and 0 bases, there was a span of 10 bases. CDR3 region: CASSLWQRANYGYTF. The CDR3 bases are TGTGCCAGCAGCTTATGGCAAAGGGCTAACTATGGCTACACCTTC.

This clonotype was seen ten or more times. The chain uses TRBV4-3 and TRBJ2-1; no firm D call. The CDR3 runs to 15 residues. The germline V gene has CDR1 LGHNA and CDR2 YSLEER. Trimming shortened V by 0 bases and J by 9 bases, and 15 bases separated the two germline ends. CDR3 region: CASSQDLLMASEQFF. CDR3 bases: TGCGCCAGCAGCCAAGATCTGCTAATGGCCAGTGAGCAGTTCTTC.

The chain links TRBV5-1 to TRBJ2-7; 7 nucleotides agree with TRBD1. Germline CDR1 is SGHRS and CDR2 is YFSETQ. V was pared by 2 bases and J by 1 base, with 6 bases of the junction left unmatched. There are 15 residues in the CDR3. The CDR3 region is CASSFGDSRSYEQYF. Written as DNA, the CDR3 is TGCGCCAGCAGCTTCGGGGACAGCCGATCCTACGAGCAGTACTTC.

This chain uses TRBV6-1 with TRBJ1-5, with 7 bases matching TRBD1. Germline V gene sequence: CDR1 MNHNS, CDR2 SASEGT. CDR3 length equals 14 residues. The J segment lost 2 bases and the V segment lost 6 bases, leaving 4 bases of the junction unmatched. The CDR3 is CASRLDRRNQPQHF. The CDR3 nucleotides are TGTGCCAGCAGGCTGGACAGGCGCAATCAGCCCCAGCATTTT.

This chain uses TRBV5-1 with TRBJ2-1; D gene unclear. V was shortened by 4 bases and J by 0 bases, with 8 bases between the two germline ends. This CDR3 is 14 amino acids long. The V gene's germline CDR1 is SGHRS and CDR2 YFSETQ. CDR3 sequence (DNA): TGCGCCAGCAGCGAGCCCCTCTCCTACAATGAGCAGTTCTTC. Translated, it gives CASSEPLSYNEQFF.

The chain uses TRBV7-2 and TRBJ2-1; 7 bases are shared with TRBD2. This CDR3 has 14 residues. Germline loops: CDR1 SGHTA, CDR2 FQGNSA. Germline trimming cut 1 base from V and 7 bases from J; bases unmatched to any gene: 4. In DNA, the CDR3 is TGTGCCAGCAGCTTAGGGGCGGGAGAGAATGAGCAGTTCTTC. This sequence encodes CASSLGAGENEQFF.

With respect to this clonotype: One end of the junction varies from germline; a read error may be responsible. The chain combines TRBV6-2 or TRBV6-3 with TRBJ1-6, with TRBD1 identical over 7 bases. Germline-derived CDR1 and CDR2 are MNHEY and SVGEGT. CDR3 length equals 15 residues. CDR3 loop: CASSKGTVENSLLHF. The CDR3, as DNA: TGTGCCAGCAGTAAAGGGACAGTCGAAAATTCACTCCTCCACTTT.

In this sample, this clonotype turned up a few times. CDR3 residues: CASSLVGSVWGRASYEQYF. CDR3 nucleotide sequence: TGTGCCAGCAGCTTAGTCGGTTCGGTGTGGGGGAGGGCCTCATACGAGCAGTACTTC. The gene calls are TRBV11-2 and TRBJ2-7, with 7 bases lining up with TRBD2. Unmatched junction bases numbered 19, after V lost 1 base and J lost 4 bases. This CDR3 contains 19 residues. The germline CDR1 and CDR2 sequences are SGHAT and FQNNGV.

The chain recombines TRBV7-9 with TRBJ1-5; D gene unclear. Germline V gene data show CDR1 as SEHNR and CDR2 as FQNEAQ (reference sequence). The CDR3 is 13 residues long. V lost 0 bases to trimming and J lost 9 bases, with 9 bases between them. CDR3 residues: CASSLAETAPQHF. CDR3 DNA sequence: TGTGCCAGCAGCTTAGCGGAAACCGCGCCCCAGCATTTT.

The V call is TRBV5-1, the J call TRBJ1-4, with TRBD1 as a possible D gene (5 bases). The CDR3 consists of 13 residues. Between the trimmed V and J ends, which lost 5 bases and 4 bases, there was a span of 9 bases. Germline values: CDR1 SGHRS, CDR2 YFSETQ. CDR3 sequence reads: CASREGDNEKLFF. The CDR3 DNA sequence: TGCGCCAGCAGGGAAGGGGATAATGAAAAACTGTTTTTT.